Listed here are 18 T cell receptor beta chains from one sample, sequenced in a study of OX40 agonist ivuxolimab in advanced cancers. The assay was immunoSEQ multiplex PCR, and TCRdb's table has in-frame clones only and misses some. The sample lists over 85,000 clones, less than 90% occurring once. This specimen was CD4+ or CD8+ T cells sorted from blood, taken in a trial of the OX40 agonist ivuxolimab. These TCRs come from an adult with an advanced solid tumor such as melanoma, head and neck, liver or kidney cancer.

The J gene is TRBJ2-3, the V gene TRBV9; 7 nucleotides agree with TRBD2. The CDR3 length is 16 residues. Per the germline V gene, CDR1 is SGDLS and CDR2 is YYNGEE. The J segment lost 1 base and the V segment lost 3 bases, leaving 8 bases of the junction unmatched. CDR3 residues: CASSDRGGLGTDTQYF. The CDR3 region has the DNA TGTGCCAGCAGCGACCGAGGTGGACTAGGCACAGATACGCAGTATTTT.

This clone was seen more than once but under ten times. This rearrangement joins TRBV28 to TRBJ1-1; possibly TRBD1 for D (6 bases). V lost 8 bases to trimming and J lost 3 bases, with 13 bases between them. The CDR3 contains 13 residues. CDR1 and CDR2 (germline): MDHEN, SYDVKM. This chain's CDR3 is CASDRGAYTEAFF. The CDR3 DNA reads TGTGCCAGCGATAGGGGGGCATACACTGAAGCTTTCTTT.

This sequence joins TRBV5-6 and TRBJ2-1; maybe TRBD2 (5 bases). The ends were cut back, 1 base at V and 12 bases at J, with 26 bases in the middle. The V gene's germline CDR1 is SGHDT and CDR2 YYEEEE. The CDR3 has 17 amino acids. CDR3 region: CASSLRQLDHRHEGQFF. CDR3 coding DNA: TGTGCCAGCAGCTTGAGGCAGCTAGACCATCGACACGAGGGGCAGTTCTTC.

The gene calls are TRBV28 and TRBJ1-1; D remains ambiguous. The germline V and J ends were trimmed by 4 bases and 2 bases, with 11 bases remaining between them. Germline CDR1 and CDR2: MDHEN and SYDVKM. This CDR3 has 14 amino acids. The CDR3 here is CASSSLRTNTEAFF. In nucleotides, the CDR3 is TGTGCCAGCAGTTCCCTCCGAACCAACACTGAAGCTTTCTTT.

In this sample, this clone turned up a few times. V is TRBV10-2 and J is TRBJ1-6; no firm D call. Trimming shortened V by 3 bases and J by 10 bases, and 13 bases separated the two germline ends. The CDR3 is 14 residues long. The germline V gene has CDR1 WSHSY and CDR2 SAAADI. As DNA, the CDR3 is TGCGCCAGCAGTGACGGCCAGCTAGGATCACCCCTCCACTTT. Protein sequence: CASSDGQLGSPLHF.

V usage is TRBV19 and J usage is TRBJ2-7, with 7 bases identical to TRBD2. The CDR3 is 15 amino acids. J lost 2 bases, V lost 2 bases, and 6 bases had no gene match. CDR1 LNHDA and CDR2 SQIVND come from the germline V gene (reference sequence). The CDR3 region is CASSISAGSTYEQYF. CDR3 nucleotides: TGTGCCAGTAGTATATCAGCGGGGTCGACCTACGAGCAGTACTTC.

The J gene is TRBJ2-7, the V gene TRBV10-3, with a weak D call TRBD2 (5 bases). V was shortened by 2 bases and J by 0 bases, with 11 bases between the two germline ends. This CDR3 is built from 15 residues. Germline CDR1 ENHRY, CDR2 SYGVKD. The CDR3 spells CAISETSFSSYEQYF. CDR3 coding DNA: TGTGCCATCAGTGAGACTAGTTTTAGCTCCTACGAGCAGTACTTC.

This chain links TRBV5-4 with TRBJ2-5; TRBD1 is a possible D gene (6 bases). Trimming left V 5 bases short and J 6 bases short, with 14 bases between. The CDR3 extends over 13 amino acids. Germline V gives CDR1 SGHNT, CDR2 YYREEE (reference sequence). The chain's CDR3 is CASRQGTKKTQYF. The CDR3 coding sequence is TGTGCCAGCAGACAAGGGACAAAAAAGACCCAGTACTTC.

Note on this clone: In the same sample, other DNA sequences code for this CDR3. The rearrangement links TRBV11-3 to TRBJ2-1, with D possibly matching TRBD1 (5 bases). Germline V lookup: CDR1 SGHNT, CDR2 YENEEA. V was pared by 3 bases and J by 4 bases, with 7 bases between. The CDR3 totals 13 residues. The CDR3 nucleotides are TGTGCCAGCAGCTTCGCAGGGTACAATGAGCAGTTCTTC. This gives the protein CASSFAGYNEQFF.

The V gene is TRBV30, the J gene TRBJ1-6, with 10 bases aligning to TRBD1. Unmatched junction bases numbered 3, after V lost 6 bases and J lost 7 bases. Germline loops: CDR1 GTSNPN, CDR2 SVGIG (reference sequence). This CDR3 region has 13 residues. CDR3 sequence: CACGQGENSPLHF. The DNA for the CDR3 is TGTGCCTGTGGACAGGGGGAAAATTCACCCCTCCACTTT. Using reference TRBV30 and TRBJ1-6 for the parts outside the CDR3, the full variable domain is SQTIHQWPATLVQPVGSPLSLECTVEGTSNPNLYWYRQAAGRGLQLLFYSVGIGQISSEVPQNLSASRPQDRQFILSSKKLLLSDSGFYLCACGQGENSPLHFGNGTRLTVT.

The chain has TRBV6-6 and TRBJ1-5; D is possibly TRBD1 (5 bases). Germline loops: CDR1 MNHNY, CDR2 SVGAGI (reference sequence). This CDR3 has 12 amino acids. The V end was cut by 7 bases, the J end by 4 bases, with 8 bases between. CDR3 coding DNA: TGTGCCAGCACTTGGGGGAATCAGCCCCAGCATTTT. Encoded protein: CASTWGNQPQHF.

The chain has TRBV19 and TRBJ1-1, with 9 nucleotides matching TRBD1. CDR3 length: 17 residues. The ends lost 3 bases at V and 0 bases at J; junction bases unmatched: 8. CDR1 and CDR2 from the germline V gene are LNHDA and SQIVND (reference sequence). The CDR3 protein is CASSIGQGRLMNTEAFF. The CDR3 DNA reads as TGTGCCAGTAGTATCGGACAGGGGAGACTCATGAACACTGAAGCTTTCTTT.

The V call is TRBV27, the J call TRBJ1-6; D ambiguous. The CDR3 totals 13 residues. V dropped 3 bases and J dropped 3 bases, with 3 bases sitting between them. Germline V CDR1 and CDR2: MNHEY, SMNVEV (reference sequence). The CDR3 sequence: CASSLGYNSPLHF. The CDR3 nucleotides are TGTGCCAGCAGTTTGGGCTATAATTCACCCCTCCACTTT.

This sequence joins TRBV7-2 and TRBJ1-6; D not resolved. The CDR3 length is 17 residues. V lost 5 bases, J lost 5 bases, and 19 bases lay in between. Germline V lookup: CDR1 SGHTA, CDR2 FQGNSA. The CDR3 DNA reads TGTGCCAGCAGCCCGTTCCGAGGAGGCGCGGATAATTCACCCCTCCACTTT. Translated, it gives CASSPFRGGADNSPLHF.

The chain combines TRBV6-5 with TRBJ2-5; D gene unclear. The CDR3 has 15 residues. The V end was cut by 4 bases, the J end by 3 bases, with 15 bases between. CDR1 MNHEY and CDR2 SVGAGI come from the germline V gene. The CDR3 loop is CASSFSPVYKETQYF. As DNA, the CDR3 is TGTGCCAGCAGTTTCAGTCCAGTTTACAAAGAGACCCAGTACTTC.

The V call is TRBV4-1, the J call TRBJ2-7; D perhaps matches TRBD1 (5 bases). The germline V gene has CDR1 MGHRA and CDR2 YSYEKL. This CDR3 comprises 15 residues. Trimming cost V 0 bases and J 2 bases, with 11 bases left between them. In DNA, the CDR3 is TGCGCCAGCAGCCAAGAGGGGCTGCCCGCCTACGAGCAGTACTTC. This encodes CASSQEGLPAYEQYF.

This chain connects TRBV7-2 to TRBJ1-6, with TRBD1 identical over 8 bases. The length of the CDR3 is 14 residues. Germline V gene lookup returns CDR1 SGHTA and CDR2 FQGNSA. V lost 4 bases and J lost 7; bases outside the gene matches: 3. Here the CDR3 DNA reads TGTGCCAGCAGCTCCCGGGACAGGAATTCACCCCTCCACTTT. This encodes CASSSRDRNSPLHF.

This clone was counted between two and nine times. The chain combines TRBV5-6 with TRBJ2-2; 8 bases align to TRBD1. Germline V CDR1 and CDR2: SGHDT, YYEEEE. The CDR3 extends over 15 amino acids. With V trimmed by 1 base and J by 6 bases, 5 bases remained unmatched. The DNA for the CDR3 is TGTGCCAGCAGCTTGAGGACAGGGAGGCCCGGGGAGCTGTTTTTT. Translating gives CASSLRTGRPGELFF.